Presented here are 15 T cell receptor beta chains from one specimen sequenced in a study of blood T cell repertoires in COVID-19. Libraries were prepared by immunoSEQ multiplex PCR; TCRdb keeps only in-frame clonotypes and omits some of them. This table has a few hundred thousand clones, approximately 89% appearing once. The sequenced sample consisted of PBMCs or T cells enriched from blood (not recorded which). Every receptor here comes from a woman aged 40 to 55 who had been exposed to COVID-19.

V and J are TRBV5-1 and TRBJ2-7; TRBD1 agrees at 7 bases. The CDR3 loop spans 13 amino acids. Germline CDR1 reads SGHRS; CDR2 reads YFSETQ. The J segment lost 3 bases and the V segment lost 5 bases, leaving 5 bases of the junction unmatched. The CDR3 region has the DNA TGCGCCAGCAGGGGGACAGTGAACTACGAGCAGTACTTC. It is translated as CASRGTVNYEQYF.

In its sample, this clone was seen once. This chain connects TRBV7-2 to TRBJ2-3, with 9 bases identical to TRBD2. This CDR3 comprises 17 residues. Trimming at V came to 2 bases and at J to 6 bases, leaving 12 bases not matched to a gene. Germline values: CDR1 SGHTA, CDR2 FQGNSA. The chain's CDR3 is CASSLRYGGRARDTQYF. The CDR3 DNA reads TGTGCCAGCAGCTTACGGTACGGCGGGAGGGCTCGGGATACGCAGTATTTT.

The chain joins TRBV19 to TRBJ2-5; 7 bases are shared with TRBD1. The germline CDR1 and CDR2 sequences are LNHDA and SQIVND (reference sequence). V shed 7 bases and J 4 bases; nucleotides not matched to a gene: 12. CDR3 size: 15 residues. For the CDR3, the DNA is TGTGCCAGTAATCGTAGGCAGGGGGTTGGAGAGACCCAGTACTTC. It translates to CASNRRQGVGETQYF.

The genes are TRBV18 and TRBJ2-6; 9 bases align to TRBD1. Per germline, CDR1 KGHSH and CDR2 LQKENI. The CDR3 has 19 residues. With 1 base clipped from V and 1 base from J, the junction kept 8 bases outside the gene matches. The CDR3 region is CASSPLGQGVNSGANVLTF. As DNA, the CDR3 is TGTGCCAGCTCACCACTGGGACAGGGAGTAAATTCTGGGGCCAACGTCCTGACTTTC. The whole variable domain, filled in from reference TRBV18 and TRBJ2-6, reads NAGVMQNPRHLVRRRGQEARLRCSPMKGHSHVYWYRQLPEEGLKFMVYLQKENIIDESGMPKERFSAEFPKEGPSILRIQQVVRGDSAAYFCASSPLGQGVNSGANVLTFGAGSRLTVL.

For the CDR3, the DNA is TGCAGCGTTGGGACAGGGGAGAGCACCGGGGAGCTGTTTTTT. Its translation: CSVGTGESTGELFF. The rearrangement uses TRBV29-1 and TRBJ2-2, with 9 bases identical to TRBD1. This CDR3 spans 14 amino acids. The germline CDR1 and CDR2 sequences are SQVTM and ANQGSEA. V gave up 4 bases and J gave up 4 bases; unmatched junction bases: 4.

The rearrangement links TRBV30 to TRBJ1-1, with a possible D match to TRBD1 (5 bases). V was trimmed by 1 base and J by 8 bases, leaving 20 bases between them. This CDR3 region has 15 residues. Germline-derived CDR1 and CDR2 are GTSNPN and SVGIG (reference sequence). CDR3 region: CAWSDTPLSGGEAFF. The DNA of the CDR3 is TGTGCCTGGAGTGATACCCCTTTATCTGGGGGGGAAGCTTTCTTT.

This chain connects TRBV3-1 (or the pseudogene TRBV3-2) to TRBJ1-1; D unclear. The ends were cut back, 1 base at V and 4 bases at J, with 10 bases in the middle. CDR1 LGHDT and CDR2 YNNKEL come from the germline V gene (reference sequence). This CDR3 is built from 14 residues. CDR3 residues: CASSQGFRGTEAFF. The DNA for the CDR3 is TGTGCCAGCAGCCAAGGGTTCCGGGGCACTGAAGCTTTCTTT.

This chain connects TRBV7-3 to TRBJ2-2; D is undetermined. CDR3 length equals 14 residues. Deletions cut 4 bases from V and 7 bases from J, with 13 bases between. In germline, CDR1 is SGHTA, CDR2 FQGTGA. The CDR3 bases are TGTGCCAGCAGCTCCTCGACTTATGGCGGGGAGCTGTTTTTT. It encodes CASSSSTYGGELFF.

This sequence joins TRBV29-1 and TRBJ1-2; TRBD1 is a possible D gene (5 bases). Germline CDR1 is SQVTM and CDR2 is ANQGSEA. Trimming removed 6 bases at V and 4 bases at J, with 12 bases between. CDR3 length: 12 amino acids. CDR3 region: CSVMTAVYGYTF. As DNA, the CDR3 is TGCAGCGTAATGACAGCAGTCTATGGCTACACCTTC.

The chain has TRBV7-2 and TRBJ2-7; a weak D match, TRBD2 (7 bases). V was trimmed by 5 bases and J by 7 bases, leaving 21 bases between them. The CDR3 runs to 15 residues. Germline assignment: CDR1 SGHTA and CDR2 FQGNSA. CDR3 in DNA: TGTGCCAGCAGCGCCGCCGGGACAACAGCGGGAGAGCAGTACTTC. It encodes CASSAAGTTAGEQYF. Using reference TRBV7-2 and TRBJ2-7 for the parts outside the CDR3, the full variable domain is GAGVSQSPSNKVTEKGKDVELRCDPISGHTALYWYRQSLGQGLEFLIYFQGNSAPDKSGLPSDRFSAERTGGSVSTLTIQRTQQEDSAVYLCASSAAGTTAGEQYFGPGTRLTVT.

CDR3 sequence: CASSPGQFSDSPLHF. CDR3 DNA: TGTGCCAGCTCCCCTGGACAGTTTTCTGATTCACCCCTCCACTTT. This chain links TRBV18 with TRBJ1-6, with D maybe TRBD1 (6 bases). Trimming removed 6 bases at V and 8 bases at J, with 17 bases between. The CDR3 loop spans 15 amino acids. Germline assignment: CDR1 KGHSH and CDR2 LQKENI.

The chain is built from TRBV5-4 and TRBJ1-6; tentatively, D is TRBD1 (5 bases). This CDR3 region has 17 residues. The V end was cut by 4 bases, the J end by 0 bases, with 14 bases between. CDR1 is SGHNT, CDR2 YYREEE, per germline (reference sequence). CDR3 coding DNA: TGTGCCAGCAGCCCTGGGGGGACGAGCTCCTATAATTCACCCCTCCACTTT. Translating it yields CASSPGGTSSYNSPLHF.

J is TRBJ1-4 and V is TRBV7-5; TRBD1, as called in the table, went unchecked against the DNA. TRBV7-5 is designated a pseudogene. CDR3 length equals 15 residues. The CDR3 DNA follows: TGTGTCAGAAGCTTAGAGGACAGGGGTCGTGAAAAACTGTTTTTT. This encodes CVRSLEDRGREKLFF.

V gene TRBV24-1 combines with J gene TRBJ2-3; 8 bases align to TRBD2. The germline V gene has CDR1 KGHDR and CDR2 SFDVKD. This CDR3 has 16 amino acids. Trimming cost V 4 bases and J 0 bases; bases outside gene matches: 5. CDR3 coding DNA: TGTGCCACCAGTGACCCACTAGCGGATAGCACAGATACGCAGTATTTT. It is translated as CATSDPLADSTDTQYF.

This rearrangement joins TRBV30 to TRBJ1-2, with a tentative D call TRBD1 (5 bases). CDR3 length: 13 amino acids. Deletions cut 1 base from V and 6 bases from J, with 12 bases between. CDR1 is GTSNPN and CDR2 is SVGIG in the germline V gene (reference sequence). Here the CDR3 DNA reads TGTGCCTGGAGTGCCAGGGTTTTCCATGGCTACACCTTC. Encoded protein: CAWSARVFHGYTF.